Below, 10 T cell receptor beta chains from the same sample are listed, as sequenced in a study of monozygotic twins with inflammatory bowel disease (dated by TCRdb to 2018 to 2020). To prepare the library, 5' RACE was applied. TCRdb records Illumina HiSeq 2500 as the sequencer. The reads were reprocessed in TCRdb, with one entry per CDR3 protein sequence and no accompanying DNA. The sample table records a few hundred thousand distinct CDR3 sequences. The top ten constitute 2.5% to 3% of the sample. Sequencing was done on a sample of blood. Every receptor here comes from a human donor with ulcerative colitis or Crohn's disease, or a healthy co-twin of an affected twin (not recorded which).

This CDR3 is CATSGLSYEQYF. The chain recombines TRBV6-5 with TRBJ2-7; TCRdb picks TRBD1, but there is no DNA to check that call. Germline loops: CDR1 MNHEY, CDR2 SVGAGI. This CDR3 region has 12 residues.

J is TRBJ2-1 and V is TRBV5-1. Per the germline V gene, CDR1 is SGHRS and CDR2 is YFSETQ. There are 16 residues in the CDR3. The CDR3 sequence: CASSPAGRGMSNEQFF.

CDR3 loop: CSARLWVAGNADTQYF. The chain employs TRBV20-1 and TRBJ2-3; TCRdb names TRBD2, which stays unverified in the absence of DNA. CDR1 DFQATT and CDR2 SNEGSKA come from the germline V gene (reference sequence). The CDR3 loop spans 16 amino acids.

This chain connects TRBV5-1 to TRBJ2-6. The CDR3 extends over 14 amino acids. Germline V gene data show CDR1 as SGHRS and CDR2 as YFSETQ. CDR3 sequence: CASSLSSGANVLTF.

The CDR3 region is CASSGTGGRTEAFF. V is TRBV5-1 and J is TRBJ1-1; TCRdb designates TRBD1, a call that cannot be tested without DNA. The CDR3 covers 14 residues. Germline V gene data show CDR1 as SGHRS and CDR2 as YFSETQ.

V and J are TRBV5-1 and TRBJ2-5; TCRdb outputs TRBD1, but without DNA this stays unchecked. Germline values: CDR1 SGHRS, CDR2 YFSETQ. This CDR3 is 15 amino acids long. CDR3: CASSPWTGQQETQYF. Looking up the rest from reference TRBV5-1 and TRBJ2-5 gives the full variable domain: KAGVTQTPRYLIKTRGQQVTLSCSPISGHRSVSWYQQTPGQGLQFLFEYFSETQRNKGNFPGRFSGRQFSNSRSEMNVSTLELGDSALYLCASSPWTGQQETQYFGPGTRLLVL.

V usage is TRBV7-6 and J usage is TRBJ2-2; TCRdb outputs TRBD1, but without DNA this stays unchecked. In germline, CDR1 is SGHVS, CDR2 FNYEAQ. The CDR3 is 16 residues long. CDR3 in amino acids: CASSPYGHSNTGELFF.

J is TRBJ2-7 and V is TRBV7-2; TCRdb designates TRBD1, a call that cannot be tested without DNA. Germline assignment: CDR1 SGHTA and CDR2 FQGNSA. This CDR3 region has 16 residues. CDR3 sequence: CASSPRTGATIVEQYF.

The chain uses TRBV5-6 and TRBJ1-2; absent DNA, TCRdb's TRBD1 call cannot be checked. The V gene's germline CDR1 is SGHDT and CDR2 YYEEEE. The CDR3 spans 14 residues. CDR3 loop: CASSAAGGYYGYTF.

The chain uses TRBV7-9 and TRBJ2-5; TCRdb selects TRBD2, and the lack of DNA leaves this call unchecked. The CDR3 extends over 16 amino acids. Germline V gives CDR1 SEHNR, CDR2 FQNEAQ (reference sequence). The CDR3 is CASSRNSLAGGETQYF. The full variable domain, its missing parts supplied by reference TRBV7-9 and TRBJ2-5, is DTGVSQNPRHKITKRGQNVTFRCDPISEHNRLYWYRQTLGQGPEFLTYFQNEAQLEKSRLLSDRFSAERPKGSFSTLEIQRTEQGDSAMYLCASSRNSLAGGETQYFGPGTRLLVL.